A selection of T cell receptor beta chains follows, all from one sample in a study of blood T cell repertoires in COVID-19. Only in-frame clones appear in the TCRdb table, and some are missing; sequencing was by immunoSEQ multiplex PCR. The data contain 120,000 or so clones, about four fifths of them seen just once; the ten biggest clones take up 9.5% to 13%. The specimen sequenced was peripheral blood. The receptors here all came from a human donor in a cohort sampled during active COVID-19. Each CDR3 is given with its conserved first and last residue. The D gene is left open where the match is weak. The size of a clone is reported for some rows only, either as once, few or many, or as a class for expanded clones.

clone size: .
J gene: TRBJ1-2
D gene: .
V gene: TRBV4-1
CDR3 protein: CASSSSGYYGYTF
CDR3 DNA: TGCGCCAGCAGTTCCAGTGGTTACTATGGCTACACCTTC

clone size: .
J gene: TRBJ2-7
D gene: TRBD1
V gene: TRBV6-6
CDR3 protein: CASSYAGTGGAEQYF
CDR3 DNA: TGTGCCAGCAGTTACGCCGGGACAGGGGGCGCCGAGCAGTACTTC

clone size: .
J gene: TRBJ1-1
D gene: .
V gene: TRBV6-1
CDR3 protein: CASSAPPGRLNTEAFF
CDR3 DNA: TGTGCCAGCAGTGCCCCACCCGGCAGGTTGAACACTGAAGCTTTCTTT

clone size: .
J gene: TRBJ1-4
D gene: .
V gene: TRBV12-3/TRBV12-4
CDR3 protein: CASRTTAGLKLFF
CDR3 DNA: TGTGCCAGCAGGACGACAGCCGGTTTGAAACTGTTTTTT

clone size: .
J gene: TRBJ2-7
D gene: TRBD1
V gene: TRBV29-1
CDR3 protein: CSASPGTASYEQYF
CDR3 DNA: TGCAGCGCTAGCCCCGGGACAGCCTCCTACGAGCAGTACTTC

clone size: few
J gene: TRBJ2-1
D gene: .
V gene: TRBV5-5
CDR3 protein: CASSPRLDEQFF
CDR3 DNA: TGTGCCAGCAGCCCTAGGTTAGATGAGCAGTTCTTC

clone size: .
J gene: TRBJ2-3
D gene: .
V gene: TRBV28
CDR3 protein: CASSSYEIRDTQYF
CDR3 DNA: TGTGCCAGCAGTTCGTATGAGATTAGAGATACGCAGTATTTT

clone size: .
J gene: TRBJ1-2
D gene: .
V gene: TRBV2
CDR3 protein: CASRAGVEGYTF
CDR3 DNA: TGTGCCAGCAGAGCGGGGGTCGAGGGCTACACCTTC

clone size: once
J gene: TRBJ2-5
D gene: TRBD1
V gene: TRBV6-5
CDR3 protein: CASSYGTGVQETQYF
CDR3 DNA: TGTGCCAGCAGTTACGGGACAGGGGTTCAAGAGACCCAGTACTTC

clone size: .
J gene: TRBJ1-2
D gene: TRBD1
V gene: TRBV10-3
CDR3 protein: CAISAGDRGLGYTF
CDR3 DNA: TGTGCCATCAGCGCAGGGGACAGGGGTCTTGGCTACACCTTC

clone size: once
J gene: TRBJ2-2
D gene: .
V gene: TRBV2
CDR3 protein: CARGGQTNTGELFF
CDR3 DNA: TGTGCCAGGGGGGGGCAGACGAACACCGGGGAGCTGTTTTTT

clone size: .
J gene: TRBJ2-3
D gene: TRBD2
V gene: TRBV5-4
CDR3 protein: CASSFYGGVISTDTQYF
CDR3 DNA: TGTGCCAGCAGCTTTTACGGGGGGGTGATCTCCACAGATACGCAGTATTTT

clone size: .
J gene: TRBJ1-5
D gene: .
V gene: TRBV7-8
CDR3 protein: CASRLTGVSNQPQHF
CDR3 DNA: TGTGCCAGCAGGCTTACGGGGGTGAGCAATCAGCCCCAGCATTTT

clone size: .
J gene: TRBJ1-4
D gene: .
V gene: TRBV18
CDR3 protein: CASSPLTGVGEKLFF
CDR3 DNA: TGTGCCAGCTCACCACTAACCGGGGTAGGGGAAAAACTGTTTTTT

clone size: once
J gene: TRBJ1-3
D gene: .
V gene: TRBV10-2
CDR3 protein: CASSEGPSGNTIYF
CDR3 DNA: TGCGCCAGCAGTGAGGGGCCCTCTGGAAACACCATATATTTT

clone size: once
J gene: TRBJ2-3
D gene: TRBD1
V gene: TRBV7-2
CDR3 protein: CASSAQGDTQYF
CDR3 DNA: TGTGCCAGCAGCGCACAGGGGGATACGCAGTATTTT

clone size: .
J gene: TRBJ1-1
D gene: TRBD1
V gene: TRBV10-2
CDR3 protein: CASSDMGQGRTEAFF
CDR3 DNA: TGCGCCAGCAGTGATATGGGACAGGGGAGGACTGAAGCTTTCTTT

clone size: .
J gene: TRBJ2-3
D gene: TRBD2
V gene: TRBV18
CDR3 protein: CASSRGLAADTDTQYF
CDR3 DNA: TGTGCCAGCTCACGCGGACTAGCGGCGGACACAGATACGCAGTATTTT

clone size: few
J gene: TRBJ2-5
D gene: TRBD2
V gene: TRBV5-1
CDR3 protein: CASSHQAGEETQYF
CDR3 DNA: TGCGCCAGCAGCCACCAAGCGGGGGAAGAGACCCAGTACTTC

clone size: .
J gene: TRBJ2-7
D gene: .
V gene: TRBV27
CDR3 protein: CASSLWGQGEQYF
CDR3 DNA: TGTGCCAGCAGTTTATGGGGGCAGGGCGAGCAGTACTTC

clone size: .
J gene: TRBJ1-6
D gene: .
V gene: TRBV19
CDR3 protein: CASSLFAGDYNSPLHF
CDR3 DNA: TGTGCCAGTAGCCTGTTTGCAGGGGACTATAATTCACCCCTCCACTTT

clone size: .
J gene: TRBJ1-2
D gene: .
V gene: TRBV14
CDR3 protein: CASSQASPGGYGYTF
CDR3 DNA: TGTGCCAGCAGCCAAGCCTCCCCGGGGGGCTATGGCTACACCTTC

clone size: once
J gene: TRBJ2-7
D gene: TRBD1
V gene: TRBV2
CDR3 protein: CASSEMGQGRGQYF
CDR3 DNA: TGTGCCAGCAGTGAAATGGGACAGGGACGCGGGCAGTACTTC

clone size: .
J gene: TRBJ2-7
D gene: TRBD1
V gene: TRBV10-3
CDR3 protein: CAIRVGQGTYEQYF
CDR3 DNA: TGTGCCATCAGAGTTGGACAGGGTACCTACGAGCAGTACTTC

clone size: few
J gene: TRBJ1-5
D gene: .
V gene: TRBV7-9
CDR3 protein: CASSLQVSNQPQHF
CDR3 DNA: TGTGCCAGCAGCTTACAGGTTTCCAATCAGCCCCAGCATTTT

clone size: .
J gene: TRBJ2-2
D gene: TRBD2
V gene: TRBV2
CDR3 protein: CASSYTSGGVGGELFF
CDR3 DNA: TGTGCCAGCAGTTATACTAGCGGGGGGGTCGGCGGGGAGCTGTTTTTT

clone size: once
J gene: TRBJ1-1
D gene: TRBD1
V gene: TRBV5-4
CDR3 protein: CASSSSGGRMNTEAFF
CDR3 DNA: TGTGCCAGCAGCTCTTCAGGGGGCCGGATGAACACTGAAGCTTTCTTT

clone size: .
J gene: TRBJ2-7
D gene: .
V gene: TRBV9
CDR3 protein: CASSVASSSYEQYF
CDR3 DNA: TGTGCCAGCAGCGTAGCCTCTAGCTCCTACGAGCAGTACTTC

clone size: .
J gene: TRBJ1-3
D gene: .
V gene: TRBV29-1
CDR3 protein: CSVELSGSGNTIYF
CDR3 DNA: TGCAGCGTTGAACTCAGTGGCTCTGGAAACACCATATATTTT

clone size: .
J gene: TRBJ1-5
D gene: TRBD1
V gene: TRBV6-6
CDR3 protein: CASSYAGGDQPQHF
CDR3 DNA: TGTGCCAGCAGTTACGCAGGGGGCGACCAGCCCCAGCATTTT

clone size: .
J gene: TRBJ2-6
D gene: TRBD1
V gene: TRBV6-2/TRBV6-3
CDR3 protein: CASSYPSAGGPNSGANVLTF
CDR3 DNA: TGTGCCAGCAGTTACCCGTCGGCAGGGGGCCCCAACTCTGGGGCCAACGTCCTGACTTTC

clone size: .
J gene: TRBJ1-2
D gene: TRBD1
V gene: TRBV18
CDR3 protein: CASSPGTAYGYTF
CDR3 DNA: TGTGCCAGCTCACCCGGGACAGCTTATGGCTACACCTTC

clone size: .
J gene: TRBJ2-7
D gene: .
V gene: TRBV7-9
CDR3 protein: CASSLAGVNSYEQYF
CDR3 DNA: TGTGCCAGCAGCTTAGCAGGGGTCAACTCCTACGAGCAGTACTTC

clone size: once
J gene: TRBJ2-3
D gene: .
V gene: TRBV7-2
CDR3 protein: CASSSNRRGRADTQYF
CDR3 DNA: TGTGCCAGCAGCTCCAATAGGCGGGGCCGCGCAGATACGCAGTATTTT

clone size: once
J gene: TRBJ1-1
D gene: .
V gene: TRBV5-5
CDR3 protein: CATNGGVNTEAFF
CDR3 DNA: TGTGCCACAAACGGGGGGGTTAACACTGAAGCTTTCTTT

clone size: .
J gene: TRBJ2-5
D gene: TRBD2
V gene: TRBV7-9
CDR3 protein: CASSLIGLAQETQYF
CDR3 DNA: TGTGCCAGCAGCTTGATTGGACTAGCTCAAGAGACCCAGTACTTC

clone size: .
J gene: TRBJ2-1
D gene: TRBD2
V gene: TRBV6-5
CDR3 protein: CASSYSRLAGVHEQFF
CDR3 DNA: TGTGCCAGCAGTTATAGTAGGCTAGCGGGGGTGCATGAGCAGTTCTTC

clone size: .
J gene: TRBJ2-1
D gene: TRBD1
V gene: TRBV6-6
CDR3 protein: CASSSRAGGYNEQFF
CDR3 DNA: TGTGCCAGCAGTTCGAGGGCAGGGGGTTACAATGAGCAGTTCTTC

clone size: .
J gene: TRBJ2-2
D gene: .
V gene: TRBV11-2
CDR3 protein: CASSLGGSYTGELFF
CDR3 DNA: TGTGCCAGCAGCTTAGGAGGCAGTTACACCGGGGAGCTGTTTTTT

clone size: .
J gene: TRBJ2-1
D gene: TRBD1
V gene: TRBV25-1
CDR3 protein: CASSSQRTGDYNEQFF
CDR3 DNA: TGTGCCAGCAGTAGCCAAAGGACAGGGGACTACAATGAGCAGTTCTTC

clone size: many
J gene: TRBJ2-7
D gene: .
V gene: TRBV6-5
CDR3 protein: CASRPPRGSYEQYF
CDR3 DNA: TGTGCCAGCAGACCACCAAGAGGTTCCTACGAGCAGTACTTC

clone size: .
J gene: TRBJ2-3
D gene: .
V gene: TRBV5-6
CDR3 protein: CASSLGYGGFNVGREWEYF
CDR3 DNA: TGTGCCAGCAGCTTGGGTTACGGGGGTTTTAATGTTGGGCGCGAATGGGAGTATTTT

clone size: .
J gene: TRBJ2-7
D gene: TRBD1
V gene: TRBV10-3
CDR3 protein: CAISAGTGAYEQYF
CDR3 DNA: TGTGCCATCAGTGCCGGGACAGGGGCCTACGAGCAGTACTTC

clone size: .
J gene: TRBJ2-1
D gene: .
V gene: TRBV11-2
CDR3 protein: CASSFQAKSNEQFF
CDR3 DNA: TGTGCCAGCAGCTTTCAAGCTAAATCCAATGAGCAGTTCTTC

clone size: .
J gene: TRBJ2-3
D gene: .
V gene: TRBV5-1
CDR3 protein: CASSLVASGTDTQYF
CDR3 DNA: TGCGCCAGCAGCTTGGTGGCTAGCGGCACAGATACGCAGTATTTT

clone size: .
J gene: TRBJ2-1
D gene: TRBD2
V gene: TRBV6-5
CDR3 protein: CASSPWGRGNEQFF
CDR3 DNA: TGTGCCAGCAGCCCGTGGGGGAGGGGCAATGAGCAGTTCTTC

clone size: .
J gene: TRBJ2-7
D gene: TRBD1
V gene: TRBV7-2
CDR3 protein: CASSLVQGASEQYF
CDR3 DNA: TGTGCCAGCAGCTTAGTACAGGGGGCGAGCGAGCAGTACTTC

clone size: .
J gene: TRBJ1-1
D gene: .
V gene: TRBV11-2
CDR3 protein: CASSLTLGGNTEAFF
CDR3 DNA: TGTGCCAGCAGCTTAACCCTCGGGGGGAACACTGAAGCTTTCTTT

clone size: .
J gene: TRBJ2-3
D gene: TRBD2
V gene: TRBV27
CDR3 protein: CASSLRGGRADTQYF
CDR3 DNA: TGTGCCAGCAGTTTGCGGGGGGGCCGTGCAGATACGCAGTATTTT

clone size: few
J gene: TRBJ2-5
D gene: TRBD1
V gene: TRBV5-1
CDR3 protein: CASSRTGYGETQYF
CDR3 DNA: TGCGCCAGCAGCCGGACAGGGTATGGAGAGACCCAGTACTTC

clone size: .
J gene: TRBJ2-5
D gene: TRBD1
V gene: TRBV11-2
CDR3 protein: CASSHRDSQETQYF
CDR3 DNA: TGTGCCAGCAGCCATCGGGACAGCCAAGAGACCCAGTACTTC

clone size: .
J gene: TRBJ2-5
D gene: .
V gene: TRBV10-2
CDR3 protein: CASRSGGAAETQYF
CDR3 DNA: TGCGCCAGCCGAAGTGGGGGGGCCGCAGAGACCCAGTACTTC

clone size: .
J gene: TRBJ2-7
D gene: TRBD2
V gene: TRBV19
CDR3 protein: CASSPRTSGISYEQYF
CDR3 DNA: TGTGCCAGTAGTCCTAGGACTAGCGGTATATCCTACGAGCAGTACTTC

clone size: .
J gene: TRBJ1-2
D gene: .
V gene: TRBV2
CDR3 protein: CASSVEELGGYTF
CDR3 DNA: TGTGCCAGCAGTGTGGAGGAGCTAGGTGGCTACACCTTC